The 28 T cell receptor beta chains below come from one sample, sequenced in a study of beta chain features in type 1 diabetes. Broader study findings: Significant though moderate, a shortening of TCRB CDR3s appeared in all four CD4+ subsets of Type 1 diabetes patients.

Every bit of the isolated RNA underwent reverse transcription, so sequencing read expressed TCRB transcripts. Using immunoSEQ multiplex PCR, the repertoire was profiled, and TCRdb retains in-frame clones only, with some absent. The data show 500,000 to 800,000 clones, under 15% seen once. The antigens of these receptors remain unknown. Sequences were obtained from naive CD4+ T cells from blood. The source of these receptors is a man aged 30 to 39 with type 1 diabetes.

The sample holds a few counts of this clone. The V and J genes are TRBV9 and TRBJ2-1; a possible D gene is TRBD1 (6 bases). V dropped 3 bases and J dropped 5 bases, with 12 bases sitting between them. This CDR3 region has 14 residues. Germline CDR1 is SGDLS and CDR2 is YYNGEE. CDR3 region: CASSGGGYDNEQFF. The CDR3 nucleotides read TGTGCCAGCAGCGGAGGGGGATATGACAATGAGCAGTTCTTC. Drawing the rest from reference TRBV9 and TRBJ2-1, the complete variable domain is DSGVTQTPKHLITATGQRVTLRCSPRSGDLSVYWYQQSLDQGLQFLIQYYNGEERAKGNILERFSAQQFPDLHSELNLSSLELGDSALYFCASSGGGYDNEQFFGPGTRLTVL.

This clone was detected many times. V usage is TRBV7-3 and J usage is TRBJ2-7, with D uncertain. CDR1 and CDR2 (germline): SGHTA, FQGTGA. Trimming pared 3 bases from V and 6 bases from J, leaving 12 bases between. The CDR3 sequence is 13 residues long. CDR3 protein: CASSFGPESEQYF. CDR3 nucleotide sequence: TGTGCCAGCAGCTTTGGCCCGGAGTCCGAGCAGTACTTC. Full variable domain (rest looked up from reference TRBV7-3 and TRBJ2-7): GAGVSQTPSNKVTEKGKYVELRCDPISGHTALYWYRQSLGQGPEFLIYFQGTGAADDSGLPNDRFFAVRPEGSVSTLKIQRTERGDSAVYLCASSFGPESEQYFGPGTRLTVT.

The genes are TRBV29-1 and TRBJ1-2; D gene uncertain. The CDR3 is 12 residues long. CDR1 is SQVTM, CDR2 ANQGSEA, per germline. The V end lost 5 bases, the J end lost 6 bases, and 13 bases lay between the germline ends. CDR3 nucleotide sequence: TGCAGCGTTCTAGACGGGGAGGATGGCTACACCTTC. Its translation: CSVLDGEDGYTF.

This clone was observed once. The chain links TRBV5-4 to TRBJ2-5; D is possibly TRBD1 (6 bases). Between the trimmed V and J ends, which lost 3 bases and 0 bases, there was a span of 12 bases. The CDR3 loop spans 15 amino acids. CDR1 and CDR2 from the germline V gene are SGHNT and YYREEE (reference sequence). The CDR3 DNA reads TGTGCCAGCAGCTCTGGTGGGACATACCAAGAGACCCAGTACTTC. It specifies CASSSGGTYQETQYF.

This chain connects TRBV5-1 to TRBJ1-5; perhaps TRBD1 as D (6 bases). Germline CDR1 is SGHRS and CDR2 is YFSETQ. There are 16 residues in the CDR3. Trimming cost V 4 bases and J 4 bases, with 18 bases left between them. The CDR3 DNA follows: TGCGCCAGCAGCCCCGGACAGCAGTCGGGGAATCAGCCCCAGCATTTT. Its translation is CASSPGQQSGNQPQHF.

This clone was recorded a few times. This sequence joins TRBV19 and TRBJ1-1, with 7 nucleotides matching TRBD1. Per the germline V gene, CDR1 is LNHDA and CDR2 is SQIVND (reference sequence). There are 15 residues in the CDR3. V gave up 5 bases and J gave up 1 base; unmatched junction bases: 7. The CDR3 loop is CASSPAGGENTEAFF. In nucleotides, the CDR3 is TGTGCCAGTAGTCCAGCAGGGGGAGAGAACACTGAAGCTTTCTTT.

The chain uses TRBV9 and TRBJ1-5; D ambiguous. In germline, CDR1 is SGDLS, CDR2 YYNGEE. V was trimmed by 0 bases and J by 5 bases, leaving 6 bases between them. The CDR3 has 13 residues. CDR3 region: CASSVAEYQPQHF. CDR3 coding DNA: TGTGCCAGCAGCGTAGCGGAATATCAGCCCCAGCATTTT.

The CDR3 spells CASSSIPGGEPNEQYF. In DNA, the CDR3 is TGCGCCAGCAGCTCCATCCCGGGCGGGGAGCCCAACGAGCAGTACTTC. The rearrangement joins TRBV4-3 to TRBJ2-7; perhaps TRBD2 as D (6 bases). V shed 5 bases and J shed 5 bases, with 22 bases lying between them. The CDR3 runs to 16 residues. CDR1 is LGHNA, CDR2 YSLEER, per germline.

Details on this clone: This specimen includes other DNA sequences encoding the same CDR3. The rearrangement joins TRBV7-2 to TRBJ2-3, with a tentative D call TRBD1 (6 bases). V was shortened by 3 bases and J by 3 bases, with 7 bases between the two germline ends. Germline CDR1 SGHTA, CDR2 FQGNSA. The CDR3 contains 13 residues. The CDR3 region is CASSFRGTDTQYF. In DNA form, the CDR3 reads TGTGCCAGCAGCTTCAGGGGTACAGATACGCAGTATTTT.

This clone has more than one count but fewer than ten. The chain's CDR3 is CASSFGRGLSNQPQHF. Written as DNA, the CDR3 is TGTGCCAGCAGCTTTGGCAGGGGCCTAAGCAATCAGCCCCAGCATTTT. The chain recombines TRBV7-8 with TRBJ1-5, with D possibly matching TRBD1 (6 bases). The V end lost 3 bases, the J end lost 1 base, and 13 bases lay between the germline ends. The length of the CDR3 is 16 residues. CDR1 is SGHVS and CDR2 is FQNEAQ in the germline V gene.

The chain carries TRBV7-9 and TRBJ2-5; D is perhaps TRBD1 (6 bases). This CDR3 spans 14 amino acids. Germline lookup yields CDR1 SEHNR and CDR2 FQNEAQ (reference sequence). Trimming shortened V by 1 base and J by 1 base, and 7 bases separated the two germline ends. The CDR3 spells CASSLGGGQETQYF. Written as DNA, the CDR3 is TGTGCCAGCAGCTTAGGAGGGGGCCAAGAGACCCAGTACTTC.

The V gene is TRBV5-6, the J gene TRBJ1-5; possibly TRBD1 for D (6 bases). Trimming shortened V by 4 bases and J by 3 bases, and 11 bases separated the two germline ends. This CDR3 has 14 amino acids. The germline V gene encodes CDR1 SGHDT and CDR2 YYEEEE. This chain's CDR3 is CASSATGYNQPQHF. CDR3 DNA: TGTGCCAGCAGCGCGACAGGTTACAATCAGCCCCAGCATTTT.

This clone was observed a few times. The chain recombines TRBV13 with TRBJ1-3, with 7 bases that match TRBD1. Looked up from germline, CDR1 is PRHDT and CDR2 is FYEKMQ (reference sequence). The V and J ends lost 4 bases and 4 bases, in that order; junction bases with no gene match: 7. CDR3 length: 15 residues. CDR3 coding DNA: TGTGCCAGCAGCTCATCTACAGGGGCAGGAAACACCATATATTTT. This codes for CASSSSTGAGNTIYF.

The chain carries TRBV28 and TRBJ1-3; possibly TRBD1 for D (5 bases). The CDR3 runs 16 residues. The germline V and J ends were trimmed by 3 bases and 1 base, with 13 bases remaining between them. CDR1 is MDHEN and CDR2 is SYDVKM in the germline V gene. This CDR3 reads CASSLTTDLSGNTIYF. Here the CDR3 DNA reads TGTGCCAGCAGTTTGACGACAGATCTATCTGGAAACACCATATATTTT.

Only a few counts were recorded for this clone. The CDR3 DNA is TGTGCCTGGGGGGGGTCATCCAATCAGCCCCAGCATTTT. Translating it yields CAWGGSSNQPQHF. J is TRBJ1-5 and V is TRBV30; TRBD1 might be the D (5 bases). V was clipped by 5 bases and J by 3 bases, with 11 bases between them. From germline, CDR1 is GTSNPN and CDR2 SVGIG (reference sequence). The CDR3 spans 13 residues.

The chain couples TRBV28 to TRBJ1-3; D not resolved. Germline V CDR1 and CDR2: MDHEN, SYDVKM. This CDR3 spans 13 amino acids. The V end lost 3 bases, the J end lost 0 bases, and 3 bases lay between the germline ends. Here the CDR3 DNA reads TGTGCCAGCAGTTTCAGCTCTGGAAACACCATATATTTT. Its translation: CASSFSSGNTIYF.

This rearrangement joins TRBV27 to TRBJ1-2, with D maybe TRBD1 (5 bases). This CDR3 is built from 13 residues. Germline CDR1 and CDR2: MNHEY and SMNVEV (reference sequence). Between the trimmed V and J ends, which lost 11 bases and 3 bases, there was a span of 16 bases. CDR3 coding DNA: TGTGCCTCCCCATGGCCGGGGGACTATGGCTACACCTTC. Translation gives CASPWPGDYGYTF.

This clone was counted between two and nine times. V and J are TRBV10-3 and TRBJ1-1, with D possibly being TRBD1 (6 bases). The CDR3 length is 17 residues. Germline lookup yields CDR1 ENHRY and CDR2 SYGVKD. V lost 0 bases and J lost 2, with 16 bases in between. The CDR3 region has the DNA TGTGCCATCAGTGAGTCGGAGGGCAGGGGCCCCAACACTGAAGCTTTCTTT. Its translation: CAISESEGRGPNTEAFF.

This sequence joins TRBV23-1 and TRBJ2-1; a weak D match, TRBD2 (6 bases). TRBV23-1 is flagged as an ORF with uncertain function. The ends were cut back, 8 bases at V and 0 bases at J, with 17 bases in the middle. CDR3 length: 16 residues. The CDR3 nucleotides are TGCGCCAGCTCGAGGAGGGAGGACCCCTCCTACAATGAGCAGTTCTTC. As protein: CASSRREDPSYNEQFF.

The genes are TRBV6-5 and TRBJ1-2; D is ambiguous. Germline V CDR1 and CDR2: MNHEY, SVGAGI. This CDR3 contains 14 residues. The V gene lost 6 bases and the J gene lost 3 bases, with 14 bases spanning the gap. The CDR3 sequence is CASSPLVLDYGYTF. The CDR3 nucleotides are TGTGCCAGCAGCCCTCTGGTTCTGGACTATGGCTACACCTTC.

Many counts were recorded for this clone. V and J are TRBV11-2 and TRBJ2-7; a weak D match, TRBD1 (6 bases). Trimming left V 5 bases short and J 9 bases short, with 14 bases between. The V gene's germline CDR1 is SGHAT and CDR2 FQNNGV. This CDR3 is 12 amino acids long. The CDR3 DNA is TGTGCCAGCAGCCCTCAACAGGGTCCGCAGTACTTC. Translating it yields CASSPQQGPQYF.

The sample holds a few counts of this clone. This chain joins TRBV4-3 and TRBJ1-3; a weak D match, TRBD1 (6 bases). Per germline, CDR1 LGHNA and CDR2 YSLEER. Trimming removed 0 bases from V and 0 bases from J, with 12 bases in between. This CDR3 has 17 residues. The CDR3: CASSQERGSSSGNTIYF. CDR3 DNA sequence: TGCGCCAGCAGCCAAGAAAGGGGGTCGAGCTCTGGAAACACCATATATTTT.

V and J are TRBV7-8 and TRBJ2-7, with D possibly called TRBD1 or TRBD2 (5 bases each). The CDR3 contains 11 residues. Germline V lookup: CDR1 SGHVS, CDR2 FQNEAQ. V lost 0 bases and J 11 bases, leaving 8 bases between the germline ends. CDR3 sequence (DNA): TGTGCCAGCAGCTTAGCGGGGGTTGAGTACTTC. This sequence encodes CASSLAGVEYF.

This clone was seen more than once but under ten times. The chain combines TRBV27 with TRBJ2-5, with 8 nucleotides matching TRBD2. This CDR3 region has 14 residues. The germline V gene encodes CDR1 MNHEY and CDR2 SMNVEV (reference sequence). The J segment lost 5 bases and the V segment lost 5 bases, leaving 7 bases of the junction unmatched. The chain's CDR3 is CASSTRLARETQYF. The CDR3 DNA sequence: TGTGCCAGCAGTACTCGACTAGCGCGGGAGACCCAGTACTTC.

This clone was counted only a few times. This rearrangement joins TRBV29-1 to TRBJ2-7; 9 positions agree with TRBD1. The CDR3 is 15 residues long. Germline loops: CDR1 SQVTM, CDR2 ANQGSEA. The V segment lost 6 bases and the J segment 3 bases; nucleotides outside the gene matches: 12. CDR3 DNA sequence: TGCAGCGTAAACACCGTGACAGGGGGTTACTACGAGCAGTACTTC. This gives the protein CSVNTVTGGYYEQYF.

The J gene is TRBJ2-2, the V gene TRBV29-1; 7 nucleotides line up with TRBD2. Germline CDR1 is SQVTM and CDR2 is ANQGSEA. V gave up 6 bases and J gave up 5 bases; unmatched junction bases: 12. The CDR3 covers 15 residues. In DNA, the CDR3 is TGCAGCGTCGCGGACTCCGGGAGGACAACCGGGGAGCTGTTTTTT. Encoded protein: CSVADSGRTTGELFF.

This clone was counted only a few times. The chain employs TRBV7-9 and TRBJ1-2; no firm D call. CDR3 length: 12 amino acids. Trimming removed 5 bases from V and 6 bases from J, with 10 bases in between. Germline loops: CDR1 SEHNR, CDR2 FQNEAQ (reference sequence). CDR3 amino acids: CASSLPLHGYTF. The CDR3 DNA is TGTGCCAGCAGCCTACCCCTCCATGGCTACACCTTC.

In its sample, this clone was seen a few times. V gene TRBV2 combines with J gene TRBJ2-7, with 7 bases matching TRBD2. Trimming removed 6 bases from V and 2 bases from J; junction bases left unmatched: 10. The CDR3 runs 15 residues. Germline V gene data show CDR1 as SNHLY and CDR2 as FYNNEI. The CDR3 is CASSFGEGLTYEQYF. CDR3 sequence (DNA): TGTGCCAGCAGCTTTGGGGAGGGCCTTACCTACGAGCAGTACTTC.